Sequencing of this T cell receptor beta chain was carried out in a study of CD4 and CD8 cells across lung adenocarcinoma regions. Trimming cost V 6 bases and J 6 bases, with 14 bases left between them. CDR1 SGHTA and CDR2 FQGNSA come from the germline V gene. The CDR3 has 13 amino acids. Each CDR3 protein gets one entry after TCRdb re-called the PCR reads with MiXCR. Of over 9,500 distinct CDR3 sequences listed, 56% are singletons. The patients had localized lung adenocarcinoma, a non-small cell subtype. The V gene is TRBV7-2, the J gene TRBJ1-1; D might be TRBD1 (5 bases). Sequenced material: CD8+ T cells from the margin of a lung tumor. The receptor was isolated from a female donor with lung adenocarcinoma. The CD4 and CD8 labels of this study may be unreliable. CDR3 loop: CASRQSSGAEAFF. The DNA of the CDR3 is TGTGCCAGCAGACAAAGCTCGGGGGCTGAAGCTTTCTTT.